Following are 21 T cell receptor beta chains from one sample sequenced in a study of Graves' ophthalmopathy and Graves' hyperthyroidism. The authors amplified TCR beta CDR3 regions, and they did so from RNA transcripts for repertoire sequencing. After a first-round RT-PCR with HTBI primers, a second-round multiplex PCR was run. TCRdb analysed the multiplex PCR reads with MiXCR anew, one entry per CDR3 protein. The sample lists 1 million to 1.3 million distinct CDR3 sequences, about 36% seen once, with 8.5% to 14% in the top ten. What was sequenced was peripheral blood or thyroid tissue (not recorded which). The receptors here all came from an adult man with Graves' hyperthyroidism.

A remark on this clonotype: One end of the junction does not line up with germline, which may come from a read error. The chain carries TRBV5-1 and TRBJ2-7; 10 bases line up with TRBD1. CDR3 length: 14 amino acids. Germline values: CDR1 SGHRS, CDR2 YFSETQ. The CDR3 coding sequence is TGCGCCAGCGGCTTGGGACAGGGGAACCACGAGCAGTACTTC. Translating it yields CASGLGQGNHEQYF.

The chain combines TRBV20-1 with TRBJ1-2; D gene ambiguous. Between the trimmed V and J ends, which lost 7 bases and 8 bases, there was a span of 11 bases. Germline V gene lookup returns CDR1 DFQATT and CDR2 SNEGSKA (reference sequence). This CDR3 spans 10 amino acids. The CDR3 coding sequence is TGCAGTGTATCGTTCTGGGGCTACACCTTC. As protein: CSVSFWGYTF.

This clonotype has a single count. The rearrangement uses TRBV29-1 and TRBJ1-1; 7 bases line up with TRBD1. Germline assignment: CDR1 SQVTM and CDR2 ANQGSEA. The CDR3 totals 14 residues. J gave up 3 bases and V 6 bases, and 10 bases lay outside the gene matches. As DNA, the CDR3 is TGCAGCGTCTATACAGGAGGGGGCTACACTGAAGCTTTCTTT. Its protein product is CSVYTGGGYTEAFF.

Details on this clonotype: Its ends do not fully match the called genes, so a read error is possible. V is TRBV7-9 and J is TRBJ2-7, with D perhaps being TRBD1 or TRBD2 (5 bases each). The CDR3 extends over 16 amino acids. The germline gives CDR1 SEHNR, CDR2 FQNEAQ (reference sequence). CDR3 nucleotide sequence: TGCGCCAGCAGCCACGAGGGGCGAGGCCGTGCCTACGAGCAGTACTTC. Its translation is CASSHEGRGRAYEQYF.

This clonotype was seen once. The chain recombines TRBV20-1 with TRBJ1-5, with TRBD1 identical over 8 bases. Germline V lookup: CDR1 DFQATT, CDR2 SNEGSKA (reference sequence). This CDR3 comprises 14 residues. Unmatched junction bases numbered 2, after V lost 0 bases and J lost 4 bases. DNA of the CDR3: TGCAGTGCTAGAGATTACAGGGGGAATCAGCCCCAGCATTTT. Protein product: CSARDYRGNQPQHF.

Turning to this clonotype: An end of the junction differs from the germline gene, which may be a read error. DNA for the CDR3: TGTGCCAGCAGTCCGTGGGGGTCAAACACCGGGGAGCTGTTTTTT. This encodes CASSPWGSNTGELFF. The chain employs TRBV10-3 and TRBJ2-2; D assignment may be TRBD1 or TRBD2 (5 bases each). Looked up from germline, CDR1 is ENHRY and CDR2 is SYGVKD. CDR3 size: 15 residues.

This clonotype was observed a few times. The V call is TRBV5-1, the J call TRBJ1-4; D call uncertain. Trimming cost V 2 bases and J 4 bases, with 12 bases left between them. The germline CDR1 and CDR2 sequences are SGHRS and YFSETQ. The CDR3 is 15 residues long. The CDR3 spells CASSLNPRSNEKLFF. The CDR3 DNA reads TGCGCCAGCAGCTTAAACCCCAGAAGTAATGAAAAACTGTTTTTT.

This clonotype occurred many times. This chain connects TRBV7-8 to TRBJ1-2; the D is unclear. Germline V gives CDR1 SGHVS, CDR2 FQNEAQ. V was pared by 5 bases and J by 3 bases, with 10 bases between. This CDR3 has 13 amino acids. CDR3 residues: CASSRINHYGYTF. The CDR3 bases are TGTGCCAGCAGCCGAATAAATCACTATGGCTACACCTTC.

As to this clonotype: Because it lacks the conserved phenylalanine or tryptophan at the end, this CDR3 is likely a read error. Because the CDR3's place on the DNA is in doubt, the DNA is left out and the CDR3 is given as listed by TCRdb. V gene TRBV7-9 combines with J gene TRBJ2-7. The length of the CDR3 is 8 amino acids, counting both ends. Germline loops: CDR1 SEHNR, CDR2 FQNEAQ (reference sequence). The CDR3 region is CASGLARR.

The chain combines TRBV5-1 with TRBJ2-2, with a possible D match to TRBD1 (6 bases). Germline V gene lookup returns CDR1 SGHRS and CDR2 YFSETQ. The CDR3 covers 18 residues. V lost 0 bases and J lost 1, with 16 bases in between. The CDR3 coding sequence is TGCGCCAGCAGCTTGGCGGCAGGGGTGAACTTGAACACCGGGGAGCTGTTTTTT. The encoded protein is CASSLAAGVNLNTGELFF.

This chain uses TRBV12-3 or TRBV12-4 with TRBJ2-6; D not resolved. This CDR3 is 18 amino acids long. V lost 8 bases and J 0 bases, leaving 20 bases between the germline ends. CDR3 bases: TGTGCCAGCGGTGCACGGGCCGGTGACTCCTCTGGGGCCAACGTCCTGACTTTC. Its protein is CASGARAGDSSGANVLTF.

The rearrangement links TRBV4-1 to TRBJ1-2, with TRBD1 as a possible D gene (5 bases). Germline lookup yields CDR1 MGHRA and CDR2 YSYEKL. This CDR3 is built from 15 residues. Trimming took off 4 bases at V and 4 bases at J, with 16 bases between the two ends. CDR3 residues: CASSPSSGIFYGYTF. CDR3 bases: TGCGCCAGCAGCCCCTCCTCAGGGATTTTCTATGGCTACACCTTC.

The CDR3 DNA reads as TGTGCCATCAGCGGTATCACAGCCGATTATAATTCACCCCTCCACTTT. Amino acid sequence: CAISGITADYNSPLHF. The chain links TRBV10-3 to TRBJ1-6; D is ambiguous. V was cut by 6 bases and J by 4 bases, with 16 bases left in between. CDR1 and CDR2 (germline): ENHRY, SYGVKD. The CDR3 length is 16 residues.

Remarks on this clonotype: Mismatch with germline at one junction end may stem from a read error. The chain carries TRBV7-8 and TRBJ2-5; D may be TRBD2 (5 bases). Germline-derived CDR1 and CDR2 are SGHVS and FQNEAQ. The CDR3 covers 13 residues. CDR3 protein: CAGSLASQETRYF. DNA for the CDR3: TGTGCCGGCAGCTTAGCGAGCCAAGAGACCCGGTACTTC.

At least ten counts were recorded for this clonotype. This chain links TRBV29-1 with TRBJ1-1; D gene ambiguous. CDR1 is SQVTM and CDR2 is ANQGSEA in the germline V gene. The CDR3 consists of 13 residues. The V end was cut by 4 bases, the J end by 1 base, with 10 bases between. DNA for the CDR3: TGCAGCGTTGTTGGCGGCGGGAACACTGAAGCTTTCTTT. Translated, it gives CSVVGGGNTEAFF.

In its sample, this clonotype was seen a few times. The CDR3 DNA reads TGTGCCAGTAGTATAGCCCTAGCGGGGGCATACGAGCAGTACTTC. It codes for CASSIALAGAYEQYF. This chain joins TRBV19 and TRBJ2-7; 10 bases match TRBD2. After removal of 1 base from V and 4 bases from J, the junction contained 4 bases not matched to a gene. The length of the CDR3 is 15 residues. Germline V CDR1 and CDR2: LNHDA, SQIVND (reference sequence).

As regards this clonotype: A much larger clone differs by one base, so this may be a read error. The chain employs TRBV7-9 and TRBJ2-2; D is perhaps TRBD2 (5 bases). The germline V gene has CDR1 SEHNR and CDR2 FQNEAQ (reference sequence). This CDR3 is built from 11 residues. V dropped 8 bases and J dropped 7 bases, with 8 bases sitting between them. The CDR3 sequence: CASGESGELFF. The CDR3 coding sequence is TGTGCCAGCGGGGAGAGCGGGGAGCTGTTTTTT.

This clonotype was picked up a small number of times. This may stem from a read error, because a much larger clone lies one nucleotide away. The genes are TRBV19 and TRBJ1-1, with unresolved D. Germline values: CDR1 LNHDA, CDR2 SQIVND (reference sequence). The CDR3 runs to 13 residues. Trimming took off 1 base at V and 1 base at J, with 4 bases between the two ends. The CDR3, as DNA: TGTGCCAGTAGTATAGCCCAGAACACTGAAGCTTTCTTT. Translated, it gives CASSIAQNTEAFF.

This clonotype was seen more than once but under ten times. The V and J genes are TRBV4-3 and TRBJ1-6, with D unclear. The germline V gene encodes CDR1 LGHNA and CDR2 YSLEER. There are 14 residues in the CDR3. Trimming left V 2 bases short and J 4 bases short, with 6 bases between. The CDR3 bases are TGCGCCAGCAGCCAATCCATGTATAATTCACCCCTCCACTTT. Its translation is CASSQSMYNSPLHF.

This clonotype was seen at least ten times. V usage is TRBV25-1 and J usage is TRBJ2-7; D is perhaps TRBD1 (6 bases). With 2 bases removed from V and 0 bases from J, the gap between germline ends came to 20 bases. The V gene's germline CDR1 is MGHDK and CDR2 SYGVNS. The CDR3 consists of 18 residues. CDR3 sequence reads: CASSERGGWGPRSYEQYF. CDR3 sequence (DNA): TGTGCCAGCAGTGAAAGGGGTGGATGGGGGCCCCGCTCCTACGAGCAGTACTTC.

With respect to this clonotype: The CDR3 carries no conserved terminal phenylalanine or tryptophan, so it likely arises from a read error. Because the CDR3's place on the DNA is in doubt, the DNA is left out and the CDR3 is given as listed by TCRdb. The V and J genes are TRBV7-2 and TRBJ1-6. From germline, CDR1 is SGHTA and CDR2 FQGNSA. The CDR3 length equals 8 residues, ends included. The CDR3 loop reads CASDNTHG.